This TCR beta chain was observed in a study of shared clonotypes between healthy human individuals (dated by TCRdb to 2018 to 2021). For context, the study as a whole: The cohort included three men and a couple of women between 18 and 49 years of age. To increase sequencing depth and limit assay-specific biases, TCR repertoire library preparation and sequencing were carried out by different laboratories using diverse techniques. Per donor, three plates each were used for CD4 naive and CD4 memory, two for CD8 naive, and one for CD8 memory. To estimate repertoire size and how much clonotypes are shared between individuals, the study performed deep sequencing of blood TCR repertoires from roughly five healthy adults. Each donor's leukapheresis produced roughly between roughly 0.85 and 10 billion PBMCs.

Taken from the germline V gene, the CDR1 and CDR2 loops are MDHEN and SYDVKM. Trimming removed 0 bases from V and 7 bases from J, leaving 16 bases between the germline ends. Taken from cysteine to phenylalanine, the CDR3 has 15 residues. Kept here is only the CDR3 DNA, which spans 45 bases and is read in frame from base 1. What the authors observed across the whole study: Pairwise subsampling led to the expectation that sequencing depth would affect the degree of clonotype sharing among donors. Rarefaction of sorted-subset datasets indicated incomplete sequencing despite the large sequencing depth. Sharing across a few donors was observed for around 4.8% of naive CD4, under 4% of naive CD8, 2.3% of memory CD4, and around 0.42% of memory CD8 clonotypes. Larger estimated clonotype richness was generally found for naive subsets than for memory subsets. Because the study included a small number of donors, the genetic and exposure-history diversity represented was limited. Sampling was limited to blood, and TCR repertoires in tissue likely differ from TCR repertoires in blood. Clonotypes shared by all four sorted-subset donors showed higher generation probabilities than non-shared clonotypes.

TCR CDR3 regions were amplified from genomic DNA by multiplex PCR using the deep immunoSEQ assay. Extracted genomic DNA from each cell subset was spread evenly across all wells of several immunoSEQ 96-well plates, with each plate serving as a replicate. Each replicate PCR for sorted subsets received approximately 220 ng genomic DNA, equal to about 30,000 T cell genomes. Purified libraries were measured with a Qubit 3.0 fluorometer, size-checked on a Bioanalyzer 2100, and measured again with the KAPA Library Quantification kit. Every immunoSEQ 96-well plate was sequenced on a separate single-read 150-cycle Illumina NextSeq 550 flow cell. Per the original workflow: Because the immunoSEQ output included only junctional sequences and no quality scores, the filtering could not be the same as the filtering used for full-length reads. To assign V/J genes and CDR3, sequences were annotated against IMGT germline references using PyIR, a Python wrapper for IgBLAST v1.9. Reads with weak V/J assignments (E-value above 1e-6), missing CDR3, stop codons, out-of-frame junctions, or ambiguous translated residues were removed. V3J clonotypes were defined as sequences sharing an identical inferred V gene, J gene, and CDR3 amino acid sequence. The percentage overlap between two repertoires was calculated by dividing the number of shared unique clonotypes by the size of the smaller repertoire. Repertoire richness was assessed with RTK rarefaction, the Chao1 estimator, and Recon v2.1 estimates of unobserved clonotypes. For all TCRbeta clonotypes obtained by the gDNA method from four donors, generation probabilities were computed with OLGA. TCRdb limited this immuneACCESS table to in-frame rearrangements with V and J called. A share of clones is missing; checked studies link under half to unresolved V genes, and the rest is unexplained. The D gene and trimming were derived from the DNA, and the V and J assignments and clone size from that table. This sample lists over 400,000 clones; 90% to 97% were detected once. Jointly, the top ten make up about 0.06% of the sample.

Healthy HIV-negative adults with no recently reported acute infections or vaccinations were included as donors. Only Caucasian adults living in Nashville, Tennessee, USA were represented among the donors. Magnetic negative selection was used to enrich CD4+ T cells, after which naive cells were positively selected on CD45RA and the negative fraction became the memory subset. Blood was obtained by leukapheresis, after which PBMCs were separated by Ficoll-Histopaque density gradient centrifugation and cryopreserved in liquid nitrogen vapor phase. Purity and quantity of every magnetically sorted T cell population were checked by analytical flow cytometry. Genomic DNA was isolated from each sorted fraction and quantified by UV absorbance on a Nanodrop 2000c. A remark on this clone: Its recognized antigen is unknown. No qualities accompany the bases; no much larger clone lies one base away.

The receptor comes from a woman in her 30s in good health. Sequenced: naive CD4+ T cells sorted from blood. The label giving this sample's cell subset or site can be read as: CD45RA+ positively selected. Rearrangement joined TRBV28 to TRBJ2-7; a weak D assignment points to TRBD2 (6 bases agree). The nucleotide sequence reads TGTGCCAGCAGTTTATGGGGAGGCTCCCGTTGGGAGCAGTACTTC. Translated, it reads CASSLWGGSRWEQYF.